This paragraph covers one T cell receptor (beta chain) sequence. The data stem from a study of T cells after yellow fever vaccination. Per germline, CDR1 SQVTM and CDR2 ANQGSEA. The V and J ends lost 1 base and 4 bases, in that order; junction bases with no gene match: 2. The CDR3 contains 15 residues. TCRdb re-called the 5' RACE reads through MiXCR, storing one row per CDR3 protein. The sample contains hundreds of thousands of distinct CDR3 sequences, roughly 8.3% of which appear only once. The starting material was PBMCs, obtained about 41 days after the first yellow fever vaccination. The receptor comes from a man between 18 and 35 years old who received the YFV17D yellow fever vaccine. V and J are TRBV29-1 and TRBJ2-3; 13 bases are a match to TRBD2. This CDR3 reads CSVEGGTSGADTQYF. As DNA, the CDR3 is TGCAGCGTTGAAGGAGGGACTAGCGGGGCAGATACGCAGTATTTT.